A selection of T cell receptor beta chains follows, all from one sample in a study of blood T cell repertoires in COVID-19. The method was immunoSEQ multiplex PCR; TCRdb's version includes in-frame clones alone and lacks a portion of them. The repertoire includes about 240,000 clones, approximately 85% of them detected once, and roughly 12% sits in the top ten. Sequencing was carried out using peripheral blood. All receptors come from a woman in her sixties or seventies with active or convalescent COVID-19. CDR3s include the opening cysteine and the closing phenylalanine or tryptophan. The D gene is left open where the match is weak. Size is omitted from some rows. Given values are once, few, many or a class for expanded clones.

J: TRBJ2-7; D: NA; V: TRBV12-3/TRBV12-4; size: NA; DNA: TGTGCCAGCAGCCGACAGACCTACGAGCAGTACTTC; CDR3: CASSRQTYEQYF
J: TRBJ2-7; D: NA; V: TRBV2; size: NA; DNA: TGTGCCAGCAGCAAAGGCCAGGGCACAGGGACCTACGAGCAGTACTTC; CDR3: CASSKGQGTGTYEQYF
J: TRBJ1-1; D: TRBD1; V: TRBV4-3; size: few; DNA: TGCGCCAGCAGCCAGACGGACAGGTCCATGAACACTGAAGCTTTCTTT; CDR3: CASSQTDRSMNTEAFF
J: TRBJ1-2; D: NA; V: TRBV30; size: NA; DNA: TGTGCCTGGAGTCCGCCGTCGGCTAACTATGGCTACACCTTC; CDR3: CAWSPPSANYGYTF
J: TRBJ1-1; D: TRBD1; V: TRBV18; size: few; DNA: TGTGCCAGCTCACCTCGGACAGGGGGCTCGAACACTGAAGCTTTCTTT; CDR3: CASSPRTGGSNTEAFF
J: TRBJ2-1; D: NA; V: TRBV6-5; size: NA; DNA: TGTGCCAGCAGGAGGGAAACATGGAGTAACAATGAGCAGTTCTTC; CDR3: CASRRETWSNNEQFF
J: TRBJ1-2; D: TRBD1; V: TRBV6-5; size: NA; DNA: TGTGCCAGCAGGGACAGGGTCGGAGACTATGGCTACACCTTC; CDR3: CASRDRVGDYGYTF
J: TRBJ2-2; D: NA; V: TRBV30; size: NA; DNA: TGTGCCTGGACGAGGGTTGGGGACGGGGAGCTGTTTTTT; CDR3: CAWTRVGDGELFF
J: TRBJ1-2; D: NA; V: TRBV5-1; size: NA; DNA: TGCGCCAGCAGCTTGAATGCGGCGGGAGTCTATGGCTACACCTTC; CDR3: CASSLNAAGVYGYTF
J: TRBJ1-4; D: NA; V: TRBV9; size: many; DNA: TGTGCCAGCAGCGTAGGGCAGGGTCATGAAAAACTGTTTTTT; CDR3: CASSVGQGHEKLFF